The 5 T cell receptor beta chains listed next were all sequenced from one sample in a study of T cells in Graves' hyperthyroidism and ophthalmopathy. It was RNA transcripts that yielded the amplified TCR beta CDR3 regions. HTBI primers drove first-round RT-PCR of the TCR CDR3. Each CDR3 protein is one row after TCRdb ran MiXCR on the multiplex PCR reads. The repertoire includes about 260,000 distinct CDR3 sequences, less than 30% of them detected once, and about a quarter sits in the top ten. The sample comprised blood. Receptors originate from a middle-aged man with Graves' hyperthyroidism that later progressed to Graves' ophthalmopathy.

This clonotype has at least ten counts. The V and J genes are TRBV24-1 and TRBJ2-7, with D maybe TRBD2 (7 bases). Germline V gene data show CDR1 as KGHDR and CDR2 as SFDVKD. The CDR3 extends over 14 amino acids. V dropped 7 bases and J dropped 7 bases, with 19 bases sitting between them. This chain's CDR3 is CATSTPGGTPEQYF. CDR3 nucleotide sequence: TGTGCCACCAGCACCCCCGGGGGGACACCTGAGCAGTACTTC.

The genes are TRBV11-2 and TRBJ1-1; the match to TRBD1 covers 10 bases. The CDR3 runs to 17 residues. Per the germline V gene, CDR1 is SGHAT and CDR2 is FQNNGV. The J segment lost 3 bases and the V segment lost 5 bases, leaving 12 bases of the junction unmatched. The CDR3 region has the DNA TGTGCCAGCAGCCGGCGTCCCGGGACAGGGGAGGACACTGAAGCTTTCTTT. Translating it yields CASSRRPGTGEDTEAFF.

This clonotype was recorded many times. CDR3 bases: TGTGCCAGCACCGAGACAGGGGGCGGAAACACCATATATTTT. This sequence encodes CASTETGGGNTIYF. The chain joins TRBV6-5 to TRBJ1-3; TRBD1 matches 10 bases. Germline V lookup: CDR1 MNHEY, CDR2 SVGAGI. Trimming at V came to 7 bases and at J to 4 bases, leaving 4 bases not matched to a gene. The CDR3 is made up of 14 amino acids.

This clonotype was detected ten times or more. The gene calls are TRBV5-1 and TRBJ2-7, with D maybe TRBD1 (6 bases). The V end was cut by 6 bases, the J end by 2 bases, with 18 bases between. CDR1 SGHRS and CDR2 YFSETQ come from the germline V gene. The CDR3 has 15 amino acids. Here the CDR3 DNA reads TGCGCCAGCACCCCCAATGGACAGTCTCCCTACGAGCAGTACTTC. Its protein is CASTPNGQSPYEQYF.

Ten or more counts support this clonotype. The chain carries TRBV6-5 and TRBJ1-1; no firm D call. The ends were cut back, 8 bases at V and 1 base at J, with 5 bases in the middle. CDR1 is MNHEY, CDR2 SVGAGI, per germline. The CDR3 sequence is 11 residues long. CDR3 coding DNA: TGTGCCAGCGACGGGAACACTGAAGCTTTCTTT. This translates into CASDGNTEAFF.